This TCR beta chain is from a study of cytomegalovirus exposure and HLA in healthy donors. This clone came up once. Its antigen is unknown. Study-wide results and caveats: In vitro, three CMV-associated chains proved specific for CMV antigens.

V was cut by 2 bases and J by 5 bases, with 4 bases left in between. The length of the CDR3 is 12 residues. The germline gives CDR1 SGDLS, CDR2 YYNGEE. Libraries were prepared by immunoSEQ multiplex PCR; TCRdb keeps only in-frame clonotypes and omits some of them. The data show around 150,000 clones, 70% to 85% seen once. Sequenced: PBMCs. The chain carries TRBV9 and TRBJ2-2; D remains ambiguous. This receptor was identified in a man aged 30 to 39 in good health and CMV-seropositive. The DNA of the CDR3 is TGTGCCAGCAGCGTCGGGACCGGGGAGCTGTTTTTT. Translating it yields CASSVGTGELFF.